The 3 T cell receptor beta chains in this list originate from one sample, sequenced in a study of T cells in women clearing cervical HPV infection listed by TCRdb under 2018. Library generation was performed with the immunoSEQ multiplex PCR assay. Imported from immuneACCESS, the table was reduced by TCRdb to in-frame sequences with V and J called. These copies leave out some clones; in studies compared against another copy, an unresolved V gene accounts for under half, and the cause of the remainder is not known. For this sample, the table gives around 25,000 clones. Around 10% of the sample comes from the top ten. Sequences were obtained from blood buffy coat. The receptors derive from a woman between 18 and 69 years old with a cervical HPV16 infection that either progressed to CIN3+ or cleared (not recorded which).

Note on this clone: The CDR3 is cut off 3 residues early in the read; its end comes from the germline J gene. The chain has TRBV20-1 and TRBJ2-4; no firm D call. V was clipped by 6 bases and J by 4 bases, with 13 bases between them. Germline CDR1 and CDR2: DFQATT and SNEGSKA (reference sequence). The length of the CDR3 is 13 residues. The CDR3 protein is CSAAGQIKNIQYF. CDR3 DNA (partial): TGCAGTGCCGCTGGCCAGATTAAAAACATT.

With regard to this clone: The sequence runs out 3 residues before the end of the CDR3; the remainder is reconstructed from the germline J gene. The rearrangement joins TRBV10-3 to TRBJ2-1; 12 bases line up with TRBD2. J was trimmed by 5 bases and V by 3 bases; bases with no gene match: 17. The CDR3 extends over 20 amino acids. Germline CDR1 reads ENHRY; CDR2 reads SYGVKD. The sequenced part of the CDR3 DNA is TGTGCCATCAGTGAATCAAGACTAGCGGGAGCCTATCGGACCCACAATGAG. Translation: CAISESRLAGAYRTHNE. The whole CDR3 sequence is CAISESRLAGAYRTHNEQFF.

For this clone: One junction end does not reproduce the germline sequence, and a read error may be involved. The sequenced part of the CDR3 DNA is TGCGCCAGCAGCCAAGAGCGGGAGAGCTCACCC. It translates to CASSQERESSP. The entire CDR3 is CASSQERESSPLHF. The rearrangement uses TRBV4-2 and TRBJ1-6; no firm D call. The CDR3 is cut off 3 residues early in the read; its end comes from the germline J gene. This CDR3 contains 14 residues. Germline CDR1 reads LGHNA; CDR2 reads YNFKEQ.